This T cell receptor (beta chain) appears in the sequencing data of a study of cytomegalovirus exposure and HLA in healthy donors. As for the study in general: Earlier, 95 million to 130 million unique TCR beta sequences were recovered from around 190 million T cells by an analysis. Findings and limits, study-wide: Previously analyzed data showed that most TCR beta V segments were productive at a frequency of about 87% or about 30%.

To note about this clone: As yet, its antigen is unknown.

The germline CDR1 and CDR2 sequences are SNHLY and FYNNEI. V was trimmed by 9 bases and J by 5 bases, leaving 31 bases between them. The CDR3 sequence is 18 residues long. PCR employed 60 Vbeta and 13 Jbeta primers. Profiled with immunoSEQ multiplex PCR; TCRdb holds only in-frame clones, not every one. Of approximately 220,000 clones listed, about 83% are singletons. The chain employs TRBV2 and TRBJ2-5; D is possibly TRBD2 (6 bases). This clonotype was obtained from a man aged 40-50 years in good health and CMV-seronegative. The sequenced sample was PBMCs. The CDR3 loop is CASKGLPRNGRRMETQYF. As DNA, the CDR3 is TGTGCCAGTAAAGGACTACCGAGAAATGGGAGAAGAATGGAGACCCAGTACTTC. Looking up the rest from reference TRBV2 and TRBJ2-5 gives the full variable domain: EPEVTQTPSHQVTQMGQEVILRCVPISNHLYFYWYRQILGQKVEFLVSFYNNEISEKSEIFDDQFSVERPDGSNFTLKIRSTKLEDSAMYFCASKGLPRNGRRMETQYFGPGTRLLVL.